These T cell receptor beta chains were read from a single sample in a study of T cell repertoires in cytomegalovirus infection. TCRdb redid the calling of the reads with MiXCR, one entry per CDR3 protein. The profile shows roughly 310,000 distinct CDR3 sequences, roughly 17% of them singletons. Input material: PBMCs. These receptor sequences come from a human donor in good health (CMV status not recorded). Some clones in this sample may be carry-over from other donors' samples. The CDR3 runs from the conserved cysteine through the conserved F or W. D genes are given only for firm matches. Size is omitted from some rows. Given values are once, few, many or a class for expanded clones.

cdr3_nt cdr3_aa clone_size j_call v_call d_call
TGTGCCAGCAGCTCCCGAGTTCCTCTGTATGGAGCGGGAGACAATGAGCAGTTCTTC CASSSRVPLYGAGDNEQFF many TRBJ2-1 TRBV11-1 TRBD2
TGTGCCAGCAGCTTAGCGGGGGGAACCAGGGAGACCCAGTACTTC CASSLAGGTRETQYF many TRBJ2-5 TRBV7-2 -
TGCGCCAGCAGCCCCATCATAGGGGACAGGGGCCGGGAGACCCAGTACTTC CASSPIIGDRGRETQYF few TRBJ2-5 TRBV4-1 TRBD1
TGTGCCATCAGCCGGACACCGGCTGATACGCAGTATTTT CAISRTPADTQYF few TRBJ2-3 TRBV10-3 -
TGCAGTGCTAGCCCGGCAGGTAGCGCGAGCTCCTACAATGAGCAGTTCTTC CSASPAGSASSYNEQFF - TRBJ2-1 TRBV20-1 -
TGTGCCAGCAGCCCCGCCGGAAAGTGGAGCACCGGGGAGCTGTTTTTT CASSPAGKWSTGELFF few TRBJ2-2 TRBV5-8 -
TGTGCCAGCAGTTCTAATAGCGGGGCAGAGACCCAGTACTTC CASSSNSGAETQYF few TRBJ2-5 TRBV12-3/TRBV12-4 TRBD2
TGTGCCAGCTCACGTGCGGTCCGTGGGGGAGGTCACACTGAAGCTTTCTTT CASSRAVRGGGHTEAFF - TRBJ1-1 TRBV18 -
TGTGCCAGCAGCTTCGCCGGGACTAGCGGTTGGAATGAGCAGTTCTTC CASSFAGTSGWNEQFF many TRBJ2-1 TRBV7-2 TRBD2
TGCGCCAGCAGCCAGCCGGGGAACTATGGCTACACCTTC CASSQPGNYGYTF few TRBJ1-2 TRBV4-1 -
TGCGCCAGCAGCTTGGCGAAGGGGGGACTTTACACCGGGGAGCTGTTTTTT CASSLAKGGLYTGELFF few TRBJ2-2 TRBV5-1 -
TGTGCCAGCAGCTTGGAGGCAGGGGCTCTGACCCTCCACTTT CASSLEAGALTLHF many TRBJ1-6 TRBV7-2 -
TGTGCTAGCAGCCCATTACAGGGGGCTGGAGAAAAACTGTTTTTT CASSPLQGAGEKLFF few TRBJ1-4 TRBV7-7 TRBD1
TGCAGTGCTAGGGGGCCGGGGGGCTCGTATGGCTACACCTTC CSARGPGGSYGYTF - TRBJ1-2 TRBV20-1 -
TGTGCCAGCAGCGAAACTACAGGGGCGAGCAATCAGCCCCAGCATTTT CASSETTGASNQPQHF many TRBJ1-5 TRBV7-2 TRBD1
TGCGCCAGCAGCCTCGCTGACCCGGACAGGGGGCGTCAGCCCCAGCATTTT CASSLADPDRGRQPQHF few TRBJ1-5 TRBV4-1 TRBD1
TGTGCCAGCAGAGCTGGTTTGACAGGAACCTACGAGCAGTACTTC CASRAGLTGTYEQYF - TRBJ2-7 TRBV2 -
TGTGCCAGCAGCTTAAACCCCGGCGGGGATATGGGGTATGGCTACACCTTC CASSLNPGGDMGYGYTF - TRBJ1-2 TRBV7-3 -
TGCGCCAGCAGTCCGAGCCGGGACAGTCACGATGAGCAGTTCTTC CASSPSRDSHDEQFF few TRBJ2-1 TRBV4-1 TRBD1
TGTGCCAGCTCTTTATTCGGACTCATTAACACAGATACGCAGTATTTT CASSLFGLINTDTQYF many TRBJ2-3 TRBV7-2 -
TGCGCCAGCAGTCAAACGTCAGGGTACACCGGGGAGCTGTTTTTT CASSQTSGYTGELFF few TRBJ2-2 TRBV4-1 -
TGTGCCAGCAGCTTTACAGGGGGCTTGAACACTGAAGCTTTCTTT CASSFTGGLNTEAFF few TRBJ1-1 TRBV7-2 TRBD1
TGTGCCAGCAGGAGACAGGGGGCGCAGGCTTTCTTT CASRRQGAQAFF - TRBJ1-1 TRBV5-6 TRBD1
TGTGCCAGCAGTGATGACAGGAACACTGAAGCTTTCTTT CASSDDRNTEAFF few TRBJ1-1 TRBV25-1 -
TGTGCCAGTAGTATAGATGGCTATCAGCCCCAGCATTTT CASSIDGYQPQHF many TRBJ1-5 TRBV19 -
TGTGCCAGCAGGCACAGGACTAGCAGATCCACAGATACGCAGTATTTT CASRHRTSRSTDTQYF many TRBJ2-3 TRBV4-3 TRBD2
TGCAGTGCTAGAAAAACCGGGGCGAACACTGAAGCTTTCTTT CSARKTGANTEAFF few TRBJ1-1 TRBV20-1 -
TGTGCCAGCGGTTTGGTAGGGGGATCCACCGGGGAGCTGTTTTTT CASGLVGGSTGELFF few TRBJ2-2 TRBV6-2/TRBV6-3 -
TGTGCCAGCAGCGCCATGGATGGGGGGCCCTACGAGCAGTACTTC CASSAMDGGPYEQYF - TRBJ2-7 TRBV2 -
TGTGCCAGTAGTATGCAATATCTAGGGACTAGCGGGGGTAATGAGCAGTTCTTC CASSMQYLGTSGGNEQFF - TRBJ2-1 TRBV19 TRBD2
TGTGCCAGCAGTTTAGTCGACAGGGGAGGTCAGCATTTT CASSLVDRGGQHF - TRBJ1-5 TRBV12-3/TRBV12-4 TRBD1
TGTGCCAGCAGCTTAGTATCGATCGGGGGTAAGACAGATACGCAGTATTTT CASSLVSIGGKTDTQYF many TRBJ2-3 TRBV7-6 -
TGTGCCAGCAGTTTAGAGGACAGGGGGCGCCCCGGGGAGCTGTTTTTT CASSLEDRGRPGELFF few TRBJ2-2 TRBV12-3/TRBV12-4 TRBD1
TGTGCCAGCAGCTTAGCGCAGGACTACACTGAAGCTTTCTTT CASSLAQDYTEAFF many TRBJ1-1 TRBV7-2 -
TGTGCCAGCTATAGCTTGAGGGGGGACAATGAGCAGTTCTTC CASYSLRGDNEQFF - TRBJ2-1 TRBV27 -
TGTGCCAGCAGCCTGGGGGTGGGAGGGAGCGAAAAACTGTTTTTT CASSLGVGGSEKLFF - TRBJ1-4 TRBV5-4 -
TGTGCCACCAACCCAGGGTTCCCCGGGGAGCTGTTTTTT CATNPGFPGELFF many TRBJ2-2 TRBV12-3/TRBV12-4 -
TGTGCCAGCAGTCAAGAATCCGGGCCTCGAGGCGAGCAGTACTTC CASSQESGPRGEQYF - TRBJ2-7 TRBV2 -
TGTGCCAGCAGCTTAGCCTTGGGGACAGGGAACACCGGGGAGCTGTTTTTT CASSLALGTGNTGELFF - TRBJ2-2 TRBV11-1 TRBD1
TGTGCCAGCAGTGCGACAGGGGATGAGCAGTTCTTC CASSATGDEQFF - TRBJ2-1 TRBV2 TRBD1
TGTGCCAGCAGCTCTGAGGGGGGACTGACCTACGAGCAGTACTTC CASSSEGGLTYEQYF many TRBJ2-7 TRBV7-2 -
TGTGCCAGCAGAAACAGGGGCGGGGGCACTGAAGCTTTCTTT CASRNRGGGTEAFF - TRBJ1-1 TRBV2 TRBD1
TGTGCCAGCAGCAGTCGACAGAGATACGAGCAGTACTTC CASSSRQRYEQYF few TRBJ2-7 TRBV7-9 -
TGTGCCAGCAGTCCCCTGGAACAGGGGGCGCATCGCAATCAGCCCCAGCATTTT CASSPLEQGAHRNQPQHF many TRBJ1-5 TRBV12-3/TRBV12-4 TRBD1
TGTGCCAGCAGTTTTAGGCCAGGGGGTTATAATTCACCCCTCCACTTT CASSFRPGGYNSPLHF - TRBJ1-6 TRBV27 TRBD1
TGTGCCAGGTTGAACAGGAGCTCCTATAATTCACCCCTCCACTTT CARLNRSSYNSPLHF - TRBJ1-6 TRBV2 -
TGTGCCAGCAGTTCCCCGGGCCACAGGGGAATCAATGAGCAGTTCTTC CASSSPGHRGINEQFF many TRBJ2-1 TRBV6-5 TRBD1
TGTGCCAGTTCCGAAAGGAGGCTAGCGGATTTCTACAATGAGCAGTTCTTC CASSERRLADFYNEQFF few TRBJ2-1 TRBV2 TRBD2
TGTGCCAGCAGCTTCTCCATCGCAGACAGTAAAGAGACCCAGTACTTC CASSFSIADSKETQYF many TRBJ2-5 TRBV7-8 -
TGTGCCAGCAGGAGAACAGGAAGGGGCACAGATACGCAGTATTTT CASRRTGRGTDTQYF - TRBJ2-3 TRBV6-1 -
TGTGCCAACCAGACAGGGCCGTTATCCGGGGCCAACGTCCTGACTTTC CANQTGPLSGANVLTF - TRBJ2-6 TRBV10-3 TRBD1